A single sample gave rise to the 5 T cell receptor beta chains below, sequenced in a study of regulatory T cells in long-lasting Graves disease. Stated time point: persistent/refractory GD, antithyroid drugs over 5 years with positive TRAb. PBMCs were the source of the RNA used for TCR sequencing. Building of the TCR beta libraries involved iRepertoire HTBI primers and Arm-PCR of CDR3 regions. TCRdb fed the multiplex PCR reads into MiXCR, producing one record per CDR3 protein. The sample holds approximately 690,000 distinct CDR3 sequences, about 32% seen once. Source: peripheral blood mononuclear cells (PBMCs), taken when the disease was refractory, from a patient treated with antithyroid drugs. These receptors were obtained from a female donor with Graves disease.

Regarding this clonotype: This probably arose from a read error, given a far larger clone one base away. Since the CDR3 does not end with the conserved phenylalanine or tryptophan, this likely comes from a read error. This chain uses TRBV2 with TRBJ1-2; D is perhaps TRBD1 (5 bases). This CDR3 spans 12 amino acids. Germline-derived CDR1 and CDR2 are SNHLY and FYNNEI. Trimming removed 6 bases at V and 4 bases at J, with 9 bases between. CDR3 bases: TGTGCCAGCAGCGGAGGGACCTATGGCTACACCCTC. Translation gives CASSGGTYGYTL.

The rearrangement links TRBV29-1 to TRBJ1-1, with a tentative D call TRBD1 (6 bases). The CDR3 loop spans 12 amino acids. V shed 6 bases and J shed 5 bases, with 13 bases lying between them. The germline gives CDR1 SQVTM, CDR2 ANQGSEA. DNA for the CDR3: TGCAGCGTCGTAGGGGGGAGGACTGAAGCTTTCTTT. Translation gives CSVVGGRTEAFF.

The CDR3 bases are TGCAGTGCCATTTTGGGGGCCTCTAACTATGGCTACACCTTC. It codes for CSAILGASNYGYTF. This chain links TRBV20-1 with TRBJ1-2; a possible D gene is TRBD1 (6 bases). Germline V CDR1 and CDR2: DFQATT, SNEGSKA (reference sequence). The CDR3 covers 14 residues. V lost 6 bases and J lost 0, with 14 bases in between.

The chain couples TRBV29-1 to TRBJ1-2; 7 bases are shared with TRBD1. V dropped 6 bases and J dropped 6; count of bases not matched to a gene: 10. This CDR3 contains 13 residues. Germline CDR1 reads SQVTM; CDR2 reads ANQGSEA. CDR3 sequence (DNA): TGCAGCGTGGAACCGACAGGGATGGATGGCTACACCTTC. It is translated as CSVEPTGMDGYTF.

This clonotype was observed many times. The chain links TRBV28 to TRBJ1-6; 7 positions match TRBD1. The germline CDR1 and CDR2 sequences are MDHEN and SYDVKM. Losses at the gene ends were 6 bases for V and 10 bases for J; bases not matched to a gene: 12. The CDR3 has 15 residues. CDR3 in DNA: TGTGCCAGCAGGCCCGGGACAGCGAGTGGGTCACCCCTCCACTTT. Translation gives CASRPGTASGSPLHF.